The following is a TCR beta chain sequence with its context. This clone is assessed as medium-sized (0.01 to 0.1%). Its cognate antigen has yet to be identified. There are no base qualities to consult, and no much larger clone falls within one base. Here V drops 6 bases and J drops 6 bases, and the junction holds 12 bases not matched to any gene. The germline V gene yields MNHNS for CDR1 and SASEGT for CDR2. Including cysteine and phenylalanine, the CDR3 has 15 amino acids. The retained sequence is limited to the CDR3, 45 bases, with the frame set at the first base. The sample is drawn from a study of OX40 agonist ivuxolimab in advanced cancers. General notes on the study: Ivuxolimab was an agonistic, fully human IgG2 monoclonal antibody directed against OX40 (CD134), a costimulatory receptor. Intravenous ivuxolimab was administered to patients every 2 weeks at six dose levels: 0.01, 0.1, 0.3, 1.5, 3 and 10 mg/kg. Of the 50 to 55 dose-escalation patients, hepatocellular carcinoma was present in roughly 19, melanoma in approximately 15, renal cell carcinoma in 9 and head and neck cancer in 9. A male proportion of nearly 85% and a mean age of around 60 years, ranging from roughly 23 to 79, were recorded for the dose-escalation cohort. Prior anti-PD-1, anti-PD-L1 or anti-CTLA-4 therapy was permitted, and checkpoint inhibitors had been received by less than 45% of dose-escalation patients. Partial responses occurred in three dose-escalation patients: two with cutaneous melanoma and one with hepatocellular carcinoma. Peripheral TCRbeta sequencing aimed to test whether ivuxolimab altered TCR sequence diversity and caused clonal T-cell expansion. The paper reports the monotherapy dose-escalation portion (N of about 51 patients) of the phase I ivuxolimab trial.

The research as a whole found: At doses from 0.1 to 3.0 mg/kg, clonal expansion was seen in both CD4+ and CD8+ blood T cells between baseline and week 6. On average, CD8+ T cells showed more expanded clones than CD4+ T cells after ivuxolimab. In the 0.1-3.0 mg/kg groups, partial responders had among the lowest normalized peripheral clonal expansion, particularly in CD8+ T cells. Low levels of normalized T-cell clonal expansion were also seen in some patients who did not respond. Antigen specificity was not determined for the clonally expanded peripheral T cells.

For sequencing of the TCRbeta CDR3 region, genomic DNA was extracted from the sorted cells. TCRbeta CDR3 regions were sequenced using the immunoSEQ Assay. As stored in TCRdb, this immuneACCESS dataset retains in-frame rearrangements with V and J assigned. A fraction of the clones does not appear; measured against another copy, unresolved V genes explain less than half of the discrepancy, and the remainder lacks a known reason. This sample has approximately 51,000 clones in its table, and 60% to 80% of those were observed once. The ten largest clones capture 2% to 2.5% of the sample. Patients with autoimmune disease history or receiving systemic immunosuppression were excluded from the trial. Peripheral blood for TCR sequencing was collected from all dose cohorts at baseline, on cycle 4 day 1, and on cycle 7 day 1. The samples were taken from a phase I, first-in-human, multicenter, open-label dose-escalation trial of ivuxolimab. Adults with locally advanced or metastatic head and neck squamous cell, hepatocellular, melanoma or renal cell carcinoma were enrolled in the trial. Before TCR sequencing, CD4+ T cells and CD8+ T cells were sorted from peripheral blood as separate populations.

This receptor was obtained from an adult with an advanced solid tumor such as melanoma, head and neck, liver or kidney cancer. The chain is made from TRBV6-1 and TRBJ2-7; 9 bases in the junction line up with TRBD2. Here the sequenced sample was CD4+ or CD8+ T cells sorted from blood, taken in a trial of the OX40 agonist ivuxolimab. The encoded CDR3 is CASSLGAGGPFEQYF. The DNA sequence is given as TGTGCCAGCAGCCTCGGTGCGGGAGGGCCCTTCGAGCAGTACTTC.